This T cell receptor (beta chain) was captured by sequencing in a study of molecular identifiers for immune sequencing clone quantification. Methods described previously, with TCR primers listed, were used for bulk TCR libraries. In TCRdb, the PCR reads were re-called with MiXCR into one record per CDR3 protein. The top ten hold just over 0.75% of the sample, which has about 500,000 distinct CDR3 sequences, about a quarter seen once. This clonotype was observed many times. This TCR derives from a human donor in good health. Some libraries in this study had Jurkat cell RNA spiked in. The sample comprised naive CD8+ T cells from blood, with Jurkat cell RNA spiked in. Sample subset: FACS-sorted CD8+CD4-CCR7+CD45RA+ naive T cells.

The CDR3, as DNA: TGTGCCAGCAGGGATCGACACGGGAGCACAGATACGCAGTATTTT. This translates into CASRDRHGSTDTQYF. V is TRBV6-5 and J is TRBJ2-3; D call uncertain. CDR1 MNHEY and CDR2 SVGAGI come from the germline V gene. Trimming shortened V by 6 bases and J by 0 bases, and 13 bases separated the two germline ends. CDR3 length equals 15 residues.